Sequencing of this T cell receptor beta chain was carried out in a study of T cells in Graves' hyperthyroidism and ophthalmopathy. RNA transcripts gave rise to amplified TCR beta CDR3 regions. The primer set for the first-round RT-PCR of the TCR CDR3 was HTBI. TCRdb reprocessed the multiplex PCR reads with MiXCR, giving one entry per CDR3 protein. This table has 250,000 to 300,000 distinct CDR3 sequences, 10% to 15% appearing once. This clonotype showed up many times. Per the germline V gene, CDR1 is MNHEY and CDR2 is SMNVEV (reference sequence). The CDR3 length is 16 residues. The junction had 8 bases not matched to a gene; V was cut back by 3 bases and J by 0 bases.

The sequenced sample was blood. This receptor was taken from a woman aged 30 to 39 with Graves' hyperthyroidism that later progressed to Graves' ophthalmopathy. The chain combines TRBV27 with TRBJ2-7; TRBD1 matches at 7 bases. The DNA for the CDR3 is TGTGCCAGCAGTTTCACAGGGGAAGTGGGCTCCTACGAGCAGTACTTC. Protein sequence: CASSFTGEVGSYEQYF.